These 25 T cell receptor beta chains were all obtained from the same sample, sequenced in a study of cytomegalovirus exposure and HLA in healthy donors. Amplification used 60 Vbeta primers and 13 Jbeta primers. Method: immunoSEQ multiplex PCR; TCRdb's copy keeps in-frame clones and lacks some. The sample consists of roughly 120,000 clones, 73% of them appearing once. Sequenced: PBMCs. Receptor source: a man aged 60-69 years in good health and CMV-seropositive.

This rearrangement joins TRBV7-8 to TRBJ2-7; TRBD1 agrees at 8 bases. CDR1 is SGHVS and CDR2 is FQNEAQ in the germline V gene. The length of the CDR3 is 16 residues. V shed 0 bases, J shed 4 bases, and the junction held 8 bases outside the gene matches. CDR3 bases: TGTGCCAGCAGCTTAGCGCCGACAGGGGTTTTGTACGAGCAGTACTTC. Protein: CASSLAPTGVLYEQYF.

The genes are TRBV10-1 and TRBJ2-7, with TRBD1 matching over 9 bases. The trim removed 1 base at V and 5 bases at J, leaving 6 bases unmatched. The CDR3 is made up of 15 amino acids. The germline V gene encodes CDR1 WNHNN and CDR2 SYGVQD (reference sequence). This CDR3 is CASSEWGQGRNEQYF. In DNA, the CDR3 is TGCGCCAGCAGTGAGTGGGGACAGGGAAGGAACGAGCAGTACTTC.

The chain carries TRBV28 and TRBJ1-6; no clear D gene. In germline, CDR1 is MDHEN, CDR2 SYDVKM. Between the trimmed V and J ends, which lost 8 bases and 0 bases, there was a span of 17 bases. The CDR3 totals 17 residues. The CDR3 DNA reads TGTGCCAGCTCTTCGTTCGGGGATAGCTCCTATAATTCACCCCTCCACTTT. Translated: CASSSFGDSSYNSPLHF.

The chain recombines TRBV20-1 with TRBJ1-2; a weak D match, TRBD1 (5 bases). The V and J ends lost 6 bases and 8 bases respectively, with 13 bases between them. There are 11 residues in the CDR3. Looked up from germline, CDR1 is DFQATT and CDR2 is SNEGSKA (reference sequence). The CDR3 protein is CSAGAYRGYTF. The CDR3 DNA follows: TGCAGTGCAGGGGCGTATCGGGGCTACACCTTC.

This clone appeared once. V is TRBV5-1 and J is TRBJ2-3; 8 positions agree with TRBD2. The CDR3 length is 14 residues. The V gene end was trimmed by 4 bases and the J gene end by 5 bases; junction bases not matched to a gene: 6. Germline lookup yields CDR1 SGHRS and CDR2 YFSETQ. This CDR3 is CASSRSGGEDTQYF. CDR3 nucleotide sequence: TGCGCCAGCAGCCGGTCGGGGGGGGAAGATACGCAGTATTTT.

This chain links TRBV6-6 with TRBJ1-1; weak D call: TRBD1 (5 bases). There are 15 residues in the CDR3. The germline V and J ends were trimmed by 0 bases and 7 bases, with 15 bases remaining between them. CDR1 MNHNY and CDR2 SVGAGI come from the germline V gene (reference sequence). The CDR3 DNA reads TGTGCCAGCAGTTACTCACCGGGACGCGGGGGTGAAGCTTTCTTT. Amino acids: CASSYSPGRGGEAFF.

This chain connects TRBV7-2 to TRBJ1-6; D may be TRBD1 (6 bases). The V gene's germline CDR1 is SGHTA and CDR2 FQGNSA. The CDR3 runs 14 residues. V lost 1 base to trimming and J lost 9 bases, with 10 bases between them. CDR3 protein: CASSLESGVSPLHF. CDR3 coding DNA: TGTGCCAGCAGCTTAGAGTCAGGGGTTTCACCCCTCCACTTT.

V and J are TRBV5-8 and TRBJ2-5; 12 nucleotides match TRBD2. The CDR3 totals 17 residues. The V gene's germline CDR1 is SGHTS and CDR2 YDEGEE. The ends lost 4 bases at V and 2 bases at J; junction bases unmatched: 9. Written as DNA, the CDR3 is TGTGCCAGCAGCCGTGAGATAACTAGCGGGGGGCAAGAGACCCAGTACTTC. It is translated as CASSREITSGGQETQYF.

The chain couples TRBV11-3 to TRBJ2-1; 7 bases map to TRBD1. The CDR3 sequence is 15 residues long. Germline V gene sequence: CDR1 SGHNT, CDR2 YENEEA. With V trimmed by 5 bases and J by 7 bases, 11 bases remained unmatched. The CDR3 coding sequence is TGTGCCAGCAGCCCGCGTCCCGGGACAGAGAATGAGCAGTTCTTC. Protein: CASSPRPGTENEQFF.

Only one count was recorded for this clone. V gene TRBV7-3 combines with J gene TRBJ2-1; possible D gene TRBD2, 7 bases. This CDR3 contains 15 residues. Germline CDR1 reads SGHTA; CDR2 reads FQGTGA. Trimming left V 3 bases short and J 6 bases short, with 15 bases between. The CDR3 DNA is TGTGCCAGCAGCTTGTATGCGCGGGGGCCCAATGAGCAGTTCTTC. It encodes CASSLYARGPNEQFF.

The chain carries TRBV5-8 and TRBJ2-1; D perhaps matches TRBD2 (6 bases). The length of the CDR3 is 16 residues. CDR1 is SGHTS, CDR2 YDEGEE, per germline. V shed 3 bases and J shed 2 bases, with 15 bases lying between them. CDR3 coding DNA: TGTGCCAGCAGCTCATGGGGGGTGGGACCCTACAATGAGCAGTTCTTC. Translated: CASSSWGVGPYNEQFF. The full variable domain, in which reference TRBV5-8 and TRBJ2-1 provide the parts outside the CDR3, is EAGVTQSPTHLIKTRGQQATLRCSPISGHTSVYWYQQALGLGLQFLLWYDEGEERNRGNFPPRFSGRQFPNYSSELNVNALELEDSALYLCASSSWGVGPYNEQFFGPGTRLTVL.

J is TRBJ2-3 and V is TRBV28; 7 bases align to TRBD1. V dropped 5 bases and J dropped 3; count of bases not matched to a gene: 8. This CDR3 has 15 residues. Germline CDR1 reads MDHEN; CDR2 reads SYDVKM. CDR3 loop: CASSPGGSRTDTQYF. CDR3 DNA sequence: TGTGCCAGCAGTCCAGGGGGATCGCGGACAGATACGCAGTATTTT.

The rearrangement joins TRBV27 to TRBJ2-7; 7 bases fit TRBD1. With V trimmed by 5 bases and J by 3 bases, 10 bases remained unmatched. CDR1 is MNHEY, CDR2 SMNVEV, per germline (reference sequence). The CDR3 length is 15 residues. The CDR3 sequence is CASSRDRARVYEQYF. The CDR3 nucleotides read TGTGCCAGCAGTAGAGACAGGGCGCGAGTCTACGAGCAGTACTTC.

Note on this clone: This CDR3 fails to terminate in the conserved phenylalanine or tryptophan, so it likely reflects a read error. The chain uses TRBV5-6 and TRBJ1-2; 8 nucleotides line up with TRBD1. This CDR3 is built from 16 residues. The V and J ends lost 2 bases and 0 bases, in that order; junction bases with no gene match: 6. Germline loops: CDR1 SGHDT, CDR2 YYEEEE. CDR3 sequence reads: CASSLGTGGPNYGYTL. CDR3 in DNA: TGTGCCAGCAGCTTAGGGACAGGTGGCCCTAACTATGGCTACACCCTC.

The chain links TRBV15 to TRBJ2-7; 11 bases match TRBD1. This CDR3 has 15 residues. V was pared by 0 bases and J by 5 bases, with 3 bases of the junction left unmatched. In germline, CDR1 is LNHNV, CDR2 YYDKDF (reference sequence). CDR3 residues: CATSRDGTGGDEQYF. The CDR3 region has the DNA TGTGCCACCAGCAGAGATGGGACAGGGGGGGACGAGCAGTACTTC.

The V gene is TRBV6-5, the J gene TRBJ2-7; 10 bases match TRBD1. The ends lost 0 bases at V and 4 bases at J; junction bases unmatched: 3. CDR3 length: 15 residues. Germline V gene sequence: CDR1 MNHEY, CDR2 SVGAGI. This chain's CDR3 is CASSYSDRGLYEQYF. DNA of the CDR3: TGTGCCAGCAGTTACTCAGACAGGGGGCTATACGAGCAGTACTTC.

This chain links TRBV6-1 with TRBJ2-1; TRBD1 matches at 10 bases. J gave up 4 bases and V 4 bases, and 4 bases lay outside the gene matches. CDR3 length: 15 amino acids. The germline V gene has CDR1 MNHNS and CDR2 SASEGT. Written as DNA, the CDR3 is TGTGCCAGCAGTGGACGGACAGGGGGATACAATGAGCAGTTCTTC. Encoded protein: CASSGRTGGYNEQFF.

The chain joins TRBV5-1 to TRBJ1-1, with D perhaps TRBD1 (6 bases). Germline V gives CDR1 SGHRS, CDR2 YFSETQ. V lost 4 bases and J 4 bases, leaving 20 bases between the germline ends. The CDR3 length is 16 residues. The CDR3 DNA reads TGCGCCAGCAGCATACCACAGGGTTCGGGAGGCACTGAAGCTTTCTTT. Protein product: CASSIPQGSGGTEAFF.

DNA for the CDR3: TGTGCCAGCAGTGAAGCATCAGGTCAGAAGCCCCAGCATTTT. Amino acids: CASSEASGQKPQHF. The chain combines TRBV6-1 with TRBJ1-5; the D is unclear. Trimming removed 0 bases at V and 8 bases at J, with 11 bases between. Germline CDR1 is MNHNS and CDR2 is SASEGT. The CDR3 consists of 14 residues.

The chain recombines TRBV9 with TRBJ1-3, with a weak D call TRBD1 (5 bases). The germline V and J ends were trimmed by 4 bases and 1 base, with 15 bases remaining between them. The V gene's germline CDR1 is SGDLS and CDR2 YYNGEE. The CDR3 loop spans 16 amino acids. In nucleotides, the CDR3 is TGTGCCAGCAGCCCCCATGGGGGGGGTTCTGGAAACACCATATATTTT. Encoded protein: CASSPHGGGSGNTIYF.

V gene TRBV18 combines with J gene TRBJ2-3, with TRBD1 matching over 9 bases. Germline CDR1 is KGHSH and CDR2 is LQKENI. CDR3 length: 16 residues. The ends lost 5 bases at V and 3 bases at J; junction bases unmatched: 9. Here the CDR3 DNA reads TGTGCCAGCTCATCAAAACAGGGGGCTGGAACAGATACGCAGTATTTT. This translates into CASSSKQGAGTDTQYF.

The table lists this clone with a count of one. In DNA, the CDR3 is TGTGCCAGCAGCCCCCCCGGGACAGGGGGCAATTCACCCCTCCACTTT. Protein sequence: CASSPPGTGGNSPLHF. V and J are TRBV5-6 and TRBJ1-6, with TRBD1 matching 12 bases. Per the germline V gene, CDR1 is SGHDT and CDR2 is YYEEEE. J was trimmed by 7 bases and V by 4 bases; bases with no gene match: 6. The CDR3 has 16 residues.

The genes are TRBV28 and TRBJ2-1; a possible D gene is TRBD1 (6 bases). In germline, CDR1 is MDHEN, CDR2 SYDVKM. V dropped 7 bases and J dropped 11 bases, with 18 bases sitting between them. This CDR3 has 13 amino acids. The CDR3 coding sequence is TGTGCCAGCACCCGGCAGGGGCTAGACCAGCAGTTCTTC. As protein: CASTRQGLDQQFF.

The CDR3 DNA reads TGTGCCAGCAGCTTCTGGACAGGGGGAGGGAGCACAGATACGCAGTATTTT. Translated: CASSFWTGGGSTDTQYF. This chain uses TRBV11-1 with TRBJ2-3; 10 nucleotides match TRBD1. This CDR3 has 17 residues. Germline CDR1 and CDR2: SGHAT and FQDESV (reference sequence). The trim removed 3 bases at V and 0 bases at J, leaving 6 bases unmatched.

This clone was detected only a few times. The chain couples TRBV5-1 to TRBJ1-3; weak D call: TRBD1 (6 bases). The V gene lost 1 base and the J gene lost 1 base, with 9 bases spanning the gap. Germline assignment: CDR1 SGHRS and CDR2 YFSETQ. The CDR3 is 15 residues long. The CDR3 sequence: CASSLTGMSGNTIYF. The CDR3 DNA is TGCGCCAGCAGCTTGACAGGGATGTCTGGAAACACCATATATTTT.